The rows below give T cell receptor beta chains drawn from one sample of a study of shared clonotypes between healthy human individuals. Assay: immunoSEQ multiplex PCR; the TCRdb copy retains only in-frame clones and omits some. The sample shows approximately 350,000 clones, just over 95% of them seen only once. Sequencing was done on a sample of memory CD8+ T cells sorted from blood. The receptors were sampled from a man aged 25-45 years in good health. Each CDR3 is given with its conserved first and last residue.

J | V | CDR3
TRBJ2-1 | TRBV5-1 | CASSGGASYNEQFF
TRBJ2-2 | TRBV27 | CASSLTIGRPEHRGAVF
TRBJ1-1 | TRBV5-1 | CASGRGRTEAFF
TRBJ2-1 | TRBV2 | CASPAGGDNEQFF
TRBJ2-2 | TRBV5-4 | CASSSGAGRLAGELFF
TRBJ2-1 | TRBV19 | CASSIGSGRANEQFF
TRBJ2-2 | TRBV7-3 | CASSPDRGGGELFF
TRBJ1-5 | TRBV6-6 | CASTPDRDFRQPQHF
TRBJ1-1 | TRBV6-6 | CASSPRTATNTEAFF
TRBJ1-1 | TRBV28 | CASSLLLGQKGRGYTEAFF
TRBJ2-2 | TRBV7-2 | CAKRTSGIDGELFF
TRBJ2-3 | TRBV4-2 | CASSKRRADTQYF
TRBJ2-7 | TRBV9 | CASSVSTGLSEQYF
TRBJ1-3 | TRBV14 | CASSQRFRGLSGNTIYF
TRBJ1-2 | TRBV4-1 | CASSQAGGEGYTF
TRBJ2-7 | TRBV5-5 | CASSFRGYEQYF